This T cell receptor beta chain was profiled in a study of cytomegalovirus exposure and HLA in healthy donors. Study conclusions and caveats: One variant, a missense change in DCLRE1C, was linked in a later analysis to TCR beta V- and J-gene trimming. Later examination showed HLA-associated TCR beta chains had greater clonal expansion than equally common others. Cytomegalovirus-associated TCR beta chains were listed, numbering roughly 150.

A remark on this clone: What it recognizes is unknown.

The CDR3 length is 19 residues. Germline trimming cut 6 bases from V and 0 bases from J; bases unmatched to any gene: 14. Germline V gene lookup returns CDR1 SNHLY and CDR2 FYNNEI. The PCR had 60 Vbeta and 13 Jbeta primers. Data came from immunoSEQ multiplex PCR; TCRdb stores just in-frame clones and leaves some out. The table shows around 140,000 clones, with over 60% occurring only once. The receptor's source is a female donor in good health and CMV-seronegative. Sequencing used PBMCs. The rearrangement joins TRBV2 to TRBJ1-5, with 10 bases identical to TRBD1. CDR3 nucleotides: TGTGCCAGCAGCCCCCTCTTTGGGACAGGGGAATATAGCAATCAGCCCCAGCATTTT. It specifies CASSPLFGTGEYSNQPQHF.